This T cell receptor (beta chain) was captured in a study of identical twins. TCRdb reanalysed the 5' RACE reads using MiXCR and keeps one entry per CDR3 protein. The sample lists under 1 million distinct CDR3 sequences, roughly 12% occurring once. Notes on the study in general: Abundant cord blood beta clonotypes carried fewer insertions; memory repertoires showed none. When twins shared out-of-frame alpha sequences, those sequences had excess low generation probability. The conclusions drew on cross-sectional statistical analysis instead of tracking the same donors.

This clonotype was seen many times. Antigen: not known. V lost 7 bases and J 0 bases, leaving 19 bases between the germline ends. CDR3 length: 17 residues. There were only healthy Caucasians among the donors. These same data were also listed under a study on yellow fever vaccine responses in identical twins.

Sequenced sample: PBMCs. This receptor was obtained from a woman aged 18-30 years in good health. This chain links TRBV12-3 or TRBV12-4 with TRBJ2-1; D is ambiguous. CDR3 sequence: CASTGGVFQSSYNEQFF. CDR3 in DNA: TGTGCCAGCACCGGTGGGGTTTTCCAAAGCTCCTACAATGAGCAGTTCTTC.